Shown below are 27 T cell receptor beta chains from a single sample sequenced in a study of blood T cell repertoires in COVID-19 (dated by TCRdb to about 2020). Libraries were made using the immunoSEQ multiplex PCR assay. TCRdb provides this immuneACCESS table in a form limited to in-frame rearrangements. Some clones are lacking; in checked studies, under half of them reflect an unresolved V gene, and why the rest are absent is not known. This sample lists about 400,000 clones; over 75% were detected once. Of the sample, roughly 2% falls within the top ten clones. Material: PBMCs or T cells enriched from blood (not recorded which). Source of these receptors: a man aged 40-55 years in a cohort exposed to, infected with or recovered from COVID-19 (not recorded which).

In its sample, this clone was seen a few times. CDR3 DNA sequence: TGTGCCATCAGCGTGCAACAGTTTGACTATGGCTACACCTTC. It encodes CAISVQQFDYGYTF. V and J are TRBV10-3 and TRBJ1-2, with D unclear. The CDR3 is made up of 14 amino acids. Deletions cut 6 bases from V and 3 bases from J, with 14 bases between. Germline values: CDR1 ENHRY, CDR2 SYGVKD.

This sequence joins TRBV19 and TRBJ2-3, with 7 nucleotides matching TRBD2. V trimming: 5 bases; J trimming: 6 bases; junction bases outside the gene matches: 8. Germline V gene lookup returns CDR1 LNHDA and CDR2 SQIVND (reference sequence). This CDR3 spans 14 amino acids. The CDR3 spells CASSSVAGSDTQYF. In DNA form, the CDR3 reads TGTGCCAGTAGTTCGGTAGCGGGCTCGGATACGCAGTATTTT.

The chain recombines TRBV9 with TRBJ2-3, with 15 bases that match TRBD2. Germline-derived CDR1 and CDR2 are SGDLS and YYNGEE. The CDR3 spans 17 residues. Germline trimming cut 4 bases from V and 2 bases from J; bases unmatched to any gene: 5. The CDR3 DNA follows: TGTGCCAGCAGCTTAGGACTAGCGGGAGGGTTCACAGATACGCAGTATTTT. Translated: CASSLGLAGGFTDTQYF. Supplemented by reference TRBV9 and TRBJ2-3, the full variable domain reads DSGVTQTPKHLITATGQRVTLRCSPRSGDLSVYWYQQSLDQGLQFLIQYYNGEERAKGNILERFSAQQFPDLHSELNLSSLELGDSALYFCASSLGLAGGFTDTQYFGPGTRLTVL.

The rearrangement uses TRBV7-3 and TRBJ2-5; D unresolved. The length of the CDR3 is 14 residues. Germline CDR1 is SGHTA and CDR2 is FQGTGA. V was clipped by 0 bases and J by 5 bases, with 10 bases between them. The CDR3 DNA follows: TGTGCCAGCAGCTTAACGGGCCTATCCGAGACCCAGTACTTC. Translated: CASSLTGLSETQYF.

The gene calls are TRBV2 and TRBJ1-4; D is unclear. This CDR3 has 14 residues. Per the germline V gene, CDR1 is SNHLY and CDR2 is FYNNEI. Trimming took 4 bases from V and 7 from J, leaving 13 bases between them. In nucleotides, the CDR3 is TGTGCCAGCAGTGGACGGGATTTCTTTGAAAAACTGTTTTTT. Encoded protein: CASSGRDFFEKLFF.

The genes are TRBV27 and TRBJ2-7, with 10 bases lining up with TRBD2. V shed 0 bases, J shed 5 bases, and the junction held 4 bases outside the gene matches. The germline V gene encodes CDR1 MNHEY and CDR2 SMNVEV (reference sequence). There are 15 residues in the CDR3. CDR3 DNA sequence: TGTGCCAGCAGTTTATCTCTAGCGGGAGCCCACGAGCAGTACTTC. Translation: CASSLSLAGAHEQYF.

This chain uses TRBV30 with TRBJ1-1, with 9 bases aligning to TRBD1. The germline V gene has CDR1 GTSNPN and CDR2 SVGIG (reference sequence). The CDR3 covers 15 residues. J gave up 4 bases and V 2 bases, and 8 bases lay outside the gene matches. The DNA for the CDR3 is TGTGCCTGGAGTAACAGGGGGCGAACGACCACTGAAGCTTTCTTT. Translation gives CAWSNRGRTTTEAFF. Full variable domain (rest looked up from reference TRBV30 and TRBJ1-1): SQTIHQWPATLVQPVGSPLSLECTVEGTSNPNLYWYRQAAGRGLQLLFYSVGIGQISSEVPQNLSASRPQDRQFILSSKKLLLSDSGFYLCAWSNRGRTTTEAFFGQGTRLTVV.

Concerning this clone itself: The sample holds other DNA sequences that translate to the same CDR3. This chain links TRBV28 with TRBJ2-2; D not certain. V lost 3 bases, J lost 8 bases, and 4 bases lay in between. Germline CDR1 is MDHEN and CDR2 is SYDVKM. This CDR3 has 11 residues. The CDR3 spells CASSFRGELFF. In DNA, the CDR3 is TGTGCCAGCAGTTTTCGGGGGGAGCTGTTTTTT.

The chain combines TRBV28 with TRBJ1-4, with 7 bases lining up with TRBD1. V was clipped by 3 bases and J by 8 bases; unmatched bases: 9. CDR1 is MDHEN, CDR2 SYDVKM, per germline. This CDR3 comprises 15 residues. CDR3 DNA sequence: TGTGCCAGCAGTTTGTATGCAGGGGGACCAGAAAAACTGTTTTTT. Translated, it gives CASSLYAGGPEKLFF.

The rearrangement links TRBV5-1 to TRBJ1-5; D ambiguous. Germline V gene sequence: CDR1 SGHRS, CDR2 YFSETQ. There are 15 residues in the CDR3. The V and J ends lost 1 base and 1 base respectively, with 9 bases between them. The CDR3 loop reads CASSLMGSSNQPQHF. CDR3 nucleotide sequence: TGCGCCAGCAGCTTGATGGGCTCAAGCAATCAGCCCCAGCATTTT. The full variable domain, completed using reference TRBV5-1 and TRBJ1-5, is KAGVTQTPRYLIKTRGQQVTLSCSPISGHRSVSWYQQTPGQGLQFLFEYFSETQRNKGNFPGRFSGRQFSNSRSEMNVSTLELGDSALYLCASSLMGSSNQPQHFGDGTRLSIL.

The chain links TRBV5-6 to TRBJ1-2; D is undetermined. Germline-derived CDR1 and CDR2 are SGHDT and YYEEEE. Trimming shortened V by 1 base and J by 8 bases, and 12 bases separated the two germline ends. This CDR3 is built from 13 residues. In nucleotides, the CDR3 is TGTGCCAGCAGCTTGACCGGGTTTTCGGGCTACACCTTC. Encoded protein: CASSLTGFSGYTF. The whole variable domain, filled in from reference TRBV5-6 and TRBJ1-2, reads DAGVTQSPTHLIKTRGQQVTLRCSPKSGHDTVSWYQQALGQGPQFIFQYYEEEERQRGNFPDRFSGHQFPNYSSELNVNALLLGDSALYLCASSLTGFSGYTFGSGTRLTVV.

The genes are TRBV5-5 and TRBJ1-2; D may be TRBD1 (6 bases). Germline V gene lookup returns CDR1 SGHKS and CDR2 YYEKEE (reference sequence). Deletions cut 4 bases from V and 4 bases from J, with 17 bases between. This CDR3 has 15 residues. The CDR3 DNA is TGTGCCAGCAGCGACCCGGGACACTGGAGCTATGGCTACACCTTC. Translation gives CASSDPGHWSYGYTF.

The gene calls are TRBV5-1 and TRBJ2-2; no clear D gene. The CDR3 sequence is 13 residues long. V shed 7 bases and J shed 1 base, with 8 bases lying between them. Germline V CDR1 and CDR2: SGHRS, YFSETQ. CDR3 residues: CASRRGNTGELFF. CDR3 DNA sequence: TGCGCCAGCCGTCGAGGGAACACCGGGGAGCTGTTTTTT.

The chain employs TRBV4-1 and TRBJ2-1; D gene unclear. Germline V gene data show CDR1 as MGHRA and CDR2 as YSYEKL. CDR3 length: 16 residues. V lost 2 bases, J lost 5 bases, and 16 bases lay in between. The CDR3 loop is CASSQIPRPADNEQFF. CDR3 sequence (DNA): TGCGCCAGCAGCCAAATCCCAAGACCGGCGGACAATGAGCAGTTCTTC.

The chain combines TRBV7-2 with TRBJ2-7, with D unresolved. Germline CDR1 SGHTA, CDR2 FQGNSA. V gave up 5 bases and J gave up 4 bases, with 18 bases separating them. The CDR3 length is 15 residues. CDR3 region: CASSLSALYAYEQYF. In DNA, the CDR3 is TGTGCCAGCAGCCTGAGTGCTTTGTACGCGTACGAGCAGTACTTC.

The chain links TRBV19 to TRBJ1-1; D is unresolved. Trimming took off 3 bases at V and 2 bases at J, with 7 bases between the two ends. Germline CDR1 is LNHDA and CDR2 is SQIVND (reference sequence). The CDR3 totals 13 residues. Written as DNA, the CDR3 is TGTGCCAGTAGTATGCGACAAAACACTGAAGCTTTCTTT. Translation: CASSMRQNTEAFF.

The J gene is TRBJ1-4, the V gene TRBV19; D call uncertain. Trimming took off 5 bases at V and 0 bases at J, with 16 bases between the two ends. CDR3 length: 17 residues. Germline V gives CDR1 LNHDA, CDR2 SQIVND (reference sequence). CDR3 sequence (DNA): TGTGCCAGTAGTCTGGCACGCGGGATCTCAACTAATGAAAAACTGTTTTTT. Residues: CASSLARGISTNEKLFF.

This clone was seen only once. The rearrangement uses TRBV6-5 and TRBJ2-3; 7 bases fit TRBD2. J was trimmed by 4 bases and V by 1 base; bases with no gene match: 5. CDR3 size: 15 residues. Germline-derived CDR1 and CDR2 are MNHEY and SVGAGI. This CDR3 is CASSYYGGGADTQYF. In DNA form, the CDR3 reads TGTGCCAGCAGTTACTATGGCGGGGGTGCAGATACGCAGTATTTT.

This chain links TRBV7-3 with TRBJ2-3; tentative D call: TRBD2 (5 bases). The germline V and J ends were trimmed by 1 base and 0 bases, with 11 bases remaining between them. The V gene's germline CDR1 is SGHTA and CDR2 FQGTGA. The CDR3 is 16 amino acids. The CDR3 DNA is TGTGCCAGCAGCTTAAATAGTGCGGGTAGCACAGATACGCAGTATTTT. Translated, it gives CASSLNSAGSTDTQYF.

The CDR3 sequence: CASSESRTSGSEQYF. CDR3 bases: TGTGCCAGCAGTGAATCCCGGACTAGCGGGAGTGAGCAGTACTTC. The chain couples TRBV25-1 to TRBJ2-7; 13 bases align to TRBD2. Losses at the gene ends were 1 base for V and 7 bases for J; bases not matched to a gene: 4. The CDR3 is 15 amino acids. Per germline, CDR1 MGHDK and CDR2 SYGVNS.

V and J are TRBV12-5 and TRBJ2-1; 13 bases are a match to TRBD2. This CDR3 has 15 residues. After removal of 5 bases from V and 9 bases from J, the junction contained 7 bases not matched to a gene. In germline, CDR1 is LGHNT, CDR2 FRNRAP. CDR3 in amino acids: CASGPGLAGVVEQFF. CDR3 in DNA: TGTGCTAGTGGTCCCGGACTAGCGGGAGTAGTTGAGCAGTTCTTC.

This clone was recorded many times. This CDR3 reads CASSPPGQVSSEQYF. DNA for the CDR3: TGTGCCAGTAGTCCTCCGGGACAGGTCTCTTCCGAGCAGTACTTC. The chain links TRBV19 to TRBJ2-7, with 8 bases aligning to TRBD1. This CDR3 has 15 amino acids. Trimming at V came to 5 bases and at J to 6 bases, leaving 12 bases not matched to a gene. CDR1 is LNHDA, CDR2 SQIVND, per germline (reference sequence). Combining the CDR3 with reference TRBV19 and TRBJ2-7 gives the whole variable domain DGGITQSPKYLFRKEGQNVTLSCEQNLNHDAMYWYRQDPGQGLRLIYYSQIVNDFQKGDIAEGYSVSREKKESFPLTVTSAQKNPTAFYLCASSPPGQVSSEQYFGPGTRLTVT.

The CDR3 loop reads CASSLRTGLNTNEQFF. CDR3 coding DNA: TGTGCCAGCAGCTTGAGAACAGGGTTGAATACGAATGAGCAGTTCTTC. The genes are TRBV5-6 and TRBJ2-1, with D maybe TRBD1 (6 bases). CDR1 SGHDT and CDR2 YYEEEE come from the germline V gene. V was shortened by 1 base and J by 7 bases, with 18 bases between the two germline ends. The CDR3 runs 16 residues.

V gene TRBV5-4 combines with J gene TRBJ2-3; 9 bases are shared with TRBD2. This CDR3 contains 14 residues. The trim removed 6 bases at V and 1 base at J, leaving 3 bases unmatched. Germline V gene lookup returns CDR1 SGHNT and CDR2 YYREEE (reference sequence). This CDR3 reads CASTRTSGTDTQYF. For the CDR3, the DNA is TGTGCCAGCACCCGGACTAGCGGCACAGATACGCAGTATTTT.

V is TRBV5-1 and J is TRBJ2-6; 7 nucleotides line up with TRBD1. Germline V gene data show CDR1 as SGHRS and CDR2 as YFSETQ. The CDR3 extends over 16 amino acids. V trimming: 4 bases; J trimming: 0 bases; junction bases outside the gene matches: 4. CDR3 sequence (DNA): TGCGCCAGCAGCATAGGGACAGCCTCTGGGGCCAACGTCCTGACTTTC. It translates to CASSIGTASGANVLTF.

This rearrangement joins TRBV3-1 (or the pseudogene TRBV3-2) to TRBJ2-7; perhaps TRBD1 as D (5 bases). Between the trimmed V and J ends, which lost 4 bases and 6 bases, there was a span of 7 bases. Looked up from germline, CDR1 is LGHDT and CDR2 is YNNKEL (reference sequence). This CDR3 is built from 11 residues. The chain's CDR3 is CASSRQSEQYF. CDR3 DNA: TGTGCCAGCAGCCGACAGAGCGAGCAGTACTTC.

This clone turned up a few times. The chain couples TRBV5-5 to TRBJ1-2, with TRBD1 as a possible D gene (5 bases). Per the germline V gene, CDR1 is SGHKS and CDR2 is YYEKEE (reference sequence). The CDR3 covers 15 residues. V was trimmed by 3 bases and J by 7 bases, leaving 19 bases between them. This chain's CDR3 is CASSSAPGLRGGYTF. The CDR3, as DNA: TGTGCCAGCAGCTCCGCTCCAGGGCTAAGGGGTGGCTACACCTTC. Looking up the rest from reference TRBV5-5 and TRBJ1-2 gives the full variable domain: DAGVTQSPTHLIKTRGQQVTLRCSPISGHKSVSWYQQVLGQGPQFIFQYYEKEERGRGNFPDRFSARQFPNYSSELNVNALLLGDSALYLCASSSAPGLRGGYTFGSGTRLTVV.